This is a list of T cell receptor beta chains from one sample in a study of blood T cell repertoires in COVID-19. Only in-frame clones appear in the TCRdb table, and some are missing; sequencing was by immunoSEQ multiplex PCR. The repertoire holds approximately 150,000 clones, roughly 89% seen once, with around 5% in the top ten. The sample was peripheral blood. All receptors come from a human donor in a cohort sampled during active COVID-19. The CDR3 runs from the conserved cysteine through the conserved F or W. Each record gives: D gene, clone size, V gene, J gene, CDR3 protein, CDR3 DNA. The D gene is left open where the match is weak. Clone size is shown for a subset of rows, as once, few, many or a class of expanded clone.

d_gene: -
abundance: -
v_gene: TRBV7-9
j_gene: TRBJ2-5
CDR3aa: CASSLRGFGRETQYF
CDR3nt: TGTGCCAGCAGCTTACGGGGGTTTGGTCGAGAGACCCAGTACTTC

d_gene: -
abundance: -
v_gene: TRBV7-9
j_gene: TRBJ2-1
CDR3aa: CASSLLTPNEQFF
CDR3nt: TGTGCCAGCAGCCTACTAACTCCGAATGAGCAGTTCTTC

d_gene: -
abundance: -
v_gene: TRBV11-3
j_gene: TRBJ1-1
CDR3aa: CASSQDTNTEAFF
CDR3nt: TGTGCCAGCAGCCAGGACACGAACACTGAAGCTTTCTTT

d_gene: -
abundance: -
v_gene: TRBV6-1
j_gene: TRBJ2-3
CDR3aa: CASSEWAGKLTDTQYF
CDR3nt: TGTGCCAGCAGTGAATGGGCAGGAAAACTCACAGATACGCAGTATTTT

d_gene: TRBD1
abundance: -
v_gene: TRBV24-1
j_gene: TRBJ2-7
CDR3aa: CATSATGPGYEQYF
CDR3nt: TGTGCCACCAGTGCGACAGGGCCCGGCTACGAGCAGTACTTC

d_gene: TRBD1
abundance: -
v_gene: TRBV7-8
j_gene: TRBJ1-1
CDR3aa: CASRVQGGNTEAFF
CDR3nt: TGTGCCAGCAGAGTCCAGGGGGGGAACACTGAAGCTTTCTTT

d_gene: TRBD2
abundance: -
v_gene: TRBV15
j_gene: TRBJ2-3
CDR3aa: CATSTRLAGGDTQYF
CDR3nt: TGTGCCACCAGCACCCGACTAGCGGGGGGGGATACGCAGTATTTT

d_gene: TRBD1
abundance: -
v_gene: TRBV9
j_gene: TRBJ1-1
CDR3aa: CASSVDRGVGMNTEAFF
CDR3nt: TGTGCCAGCAGCGTAGACAGGGGAGTCGGCATGAACACTGAAGCTTTCTTT

d_gene: TRBD1
abundance: -
v_gene: TRBV5-6
j_gene: TRBJ1-5
CDR3aa: CASSLNRGYSNQPQHF
CDR3nt: TGTGCCAGCAGCTTGAACAGGGGTTATAGCAATCAGCCCCAGCATTTT

d_gene: -
abundance: -
v_gene: TRBV7-9
j_gene: TRBJ2-7
CDR3aa: CASSTSSGTAAYEQYF
CDR3nt: TGTGCCAGCAGCACCTCATCCGGGACTGCAGCCTACGAGCAGTACTTC

d_gene: -
abundance: -
v_gene: TRBV28
j_gene: TRBJ2-3
CDR3aa: CASHFTLQGGTDTQYF
CDR3nt: TGTGCCAGTCATTTTACCCTACAGGGTGGCACAGATACGCAGTATTTT

d_gene: TRBD2
abundance: -
v_gene: TRBV7-6
j_gene: TRBJ2-3
CDR3aa: CASSLRSREALGTQYF
CDR3nt: TGTGCCAGCAGCTTAAGGTCCCGGGAGGCCTTGGGTACGCAGTATTTT

d_gene: -
abundance: -
v_gene: TRBV5-8
j_gene: TRBJ1-2
CDR3aa: CASSLASRQAFGYGYTF
CDR3nt: TGTGCCAGCAGCTTGGCCAGCAGGCAGGCGTTTGGCTATGGCTACACCTTC

d_gene: -
abundance: once
v_gene: TRBV24-1
j_gene: TRBJ2-7
CDR3aa: CATSDQGRVEQYF
CDR3nt: TGTGCCACCAGTGATCAGGGGAGGGTTGAGCAGTACTTC

d_gene: -
abundance: -
v_gene: TRBV6-6
j_gene: TRBJ1-1
CDR3aa: CASSSALGEGTEAFF
CDR3nt: TGTGCCAGCAGTTCCGCCCTGGGGGAGGGGACTGAAGCTTTCTTT

d_gene: -
abundance: once
v_gene: TRBV19
j_gene: TRBJ1-6
CDR3aa: CASTGNYNSPLHF
CDR3nt: TGTGCCAGTACAGGGAACTATAATTCACCCCTCCACTTT

d_gene: TRBD2
abundance: -
v_gene: TRBV9
j_gene: TRBJ2-5
CDR3aa: CASSVWASGETQYF
CDR3nt: TGTGCCAGCAGCGTTTGGGCTAGCGGGGAGACCCAGTACTTC

d_gene: -
abundance: once
v_gene: TRBV2
j_gene: TRBJ2-5
CDR3aa: CASVARGGETQYF
CDR3nt: TGTGCCAGCGTAGCGAGGGGGGGAGAGACCCAGTACTTC

d_gene: TRBD1
abundance: -
v_gene: TRBV4-3
j_gene: TRBJ1-1
CDR3aa: CASSQDLETGLNTEAFF
CDR3nt: TGCGCCAGCAGCCAAGATTTGGAGACAGGGCTGAACACTGAAGCTTTCTTT

d_gene: TRBD2
abundance: -
v_gene: TRBV30
j_gene: TRBJ2-7
CDR3aa: CAWSVIGGGRDYEQYF
CDR3nt: TGTGCCTGGAGTGTAATCGGTGGGGGGAGGGACTACGAGCAGTACTTC

d_gene: TRBD2
abundance: -
v_gene: TRBV5-6
j_gene: TRBJ2-7
CDR3aa: CASSWTSGGFFEQYF
CDR3nt: TGTGCCAGCAGCTGGACTAGCGGGGGGTTCTTCGAGCAGTACTTC

d_gene: -
abundance: few
v_gene: TRBV28
j_gene: TRBJ1-4
CDR3aa: CASKTGFEKLFF
CDR3nt: TGTGCCAGCAAGACAGGATTTGAAAAACTGTTTTTT

d_gene: TRBD2
abundance: -
v_gene: TRBV7-8
j_gene: TRBJ2-7
CDR3aa: CASSRPRTSGRWNLGEQYF
CDR3nt: TGTGCCAGCAGCCGCCCTCGGACTAGCGGGAGATGGAACCTGGGGGAGCAGTACTTC

d_gene: -
abundance: -
v_gene: TRBV7-8
j_gene: TRBJ1-2
CDR3aa: CASSLAPGTFNYGYTF
CDR3nt: TGTGCCAGCAGCTTAGCGCCCGGGACATTTAACTATGGCTACACCTTC

d_gene: -
abundance: once
v_gene: TRBV7-8
j_gene: TRBJ1-3
CDR3aa: CASSSWLQPEEAGNTIYF
CDR3nt: TGTGCCAGCAGCTCCTGGCTACAGCCCGAAGAAGCTGGAAACACCATATATTTT

d_gene: TRBD1
abundance: -
v_gene: TRBV27
j_gene: TRBJ2-2
CDR3aa: CASRLQAGGGELFF
CDR3nt: TGTGCCAGCAGACTACAGGCAGGGGGCGGGGAGCTGTTTTTT

d_gene: -
abundance: -
v_gene: TRBV5-4
j_gene: TRBJ1-1
CDR3aa: CASSPRTVNTEAFF
CDR3nt: TGTGCCAGCAGCCCGAGGACAGTTAACACTGAAGCTTTCTTT

d_gene: TRBD1
abundance: -
v_gene: TRBV29-1
j_gene: TRBJ1-2
CDR3aa: CSVEDRGLEGYTF
CDR3nt: TGCAGCGTAGAGGACAGGGGGCTAGAGGGCTACACCTTC

d_gene: TRBD2
abundance: -
v_gene: TRBV4-2
j_gene: TRBJ2-2
CDR3aa: CASSQGTTGPGELFF
CDR3nt: TGTGCCAGCAGCCAGGGGACTACCGGCCCCGGGGAGCTGTTTTTT

d_gene: TRBD1
abundance: -
v_gene: TRBV5-4
j_gene: TRBJ1-2
CDR3aa: CASSATGQGGSNYGYTF
CDR3nt: TGTGCCAGCAGCGCAACGGGACAGGGGGGCTCTAACTATGGCTACACCTTC

d_gene: -
abundance: -
v_gene: TRBV6-2/TRBV6-3
j_gene: TRBJ1-4
CDR3aa: CASSTSNRARNEKLFF
CDR3nt: TGTGCCAGCAGCACCTCGAACAGGGCGAGGAATGAAAAACTGTTTTTT

d_gene: -
abundance: -
v_gene: TRBV19
j_gene: TRBJ1-1
CDR3aa: CASSWGGDTEAFF
CDR3nt: TGTGCCAGTAGTTGGGGGGGAGACACTGAAGCTTTCTTT

d_gene: -
abundance: -
v_gene: TRBV30
j_gene: TRBJ1-2
CDR3aa: CAWSSDSYYGYTF
CDR3nt: TGTGCCTGGAGTTCGGACAGTTACTATGGCTACACCTTC

d_gene: -
abundance: -
v_gene: TRBV18
j_gene: TRBJ2-1
CDR3aa: CASSPVQGTPYEQFF
CDR3nt: TGTGCCAGCTCACCGGTTCAGGGGACCCCCTATGAGCAGTTCTTC

d_gene: -
abundance: -
v_gene: TRBV5-8
j_gene: TRBJ1-3
CDR3aa: CASSFTGSGNTIYF
CDR3nt: TGTGCCAGCAGCTTCACAGGGTCCGGAAACACCATATATTTT

d_gene: -
abundance: -
v_gene: TRBV4-1
j_gene: TRBJ2-6
CDR3aa: CASSLAGAPGANVLTF
CDR3nt: TGCGCCAGCAGCCTCGCGGGGGCCCCTGGGGCCAACGTCCTGACTTTC

d_gene: TRBD2
abundance: -
v_gene: TRBV3-1/TRBV3-2
j_gene: TRBJ2-7
CDR3aa: CASSPGTSRYEQYF
CDR3nt: TGTGCCAGCAGTCCCGGGACTAGCAGATACGAGCAGTACTTC

d_gene: -
abundance: -
v_gene: TRBV27
j_gene: TRBJ1-1
CDR3aa: CASSLWGQPGGTEAFF
CDR3nt: TGTGCCAGCAGCCTTTGGGGGCAACCGGGTGGCACTGAAGCTTTCTTT

d_gene: TRBD2
abundance: once
v_gene: TRBV19
j_gene: TRBJ2-3
CDR3aa: CASSGGLAGGPTDTQYF
CDR3nt: TGTGCCAGTAGTGGGGGGCTAGCGGGAGGGCCCACAGATACGCAGTATTTT

d_gene: -
abundance: -
v_gene: TRBV28
j_gene: TRBJ2-5
CDR3aa: CASSLVGGLRETQYF
CDR3nt: TGTGCCAGCAGTTTGGTGGGGGGGCTCAGGGAGACCCAGTACTTC

d_gene: TRBD1
abundance: -
v_gene: TRBV19
j_gene: TRBJ2-7
CDR3aa: CASSTRQGPYEQYF
CDR3nt: TGTGCCAGTAGTACCCGACAGGGACCATACGAGCAGTACTTC

d_gene: TRBD1
abundance: -
v_gene: TRBV10-3
j_gene: TRBJ1-3
CDR3aa: CAISDSRDSSGNTIYF
CDR3nt: TGTGCCATCAGTGACTCCCGGGACAGCTCTGGAAACACCATATATTTT

d_gene: -
abundance: once
v_gene: TRBV12-3/TRBV12-4
j_gene: TRBJ1-1
CDR3aa: CASSPGGTEAFF
CDR3nt: TGTGCCAGCAGCCCGGGAGGTACTGAAGCTTTCTTT

d_gene: -
abundance: -
v_gene: TRBV5-4
j_gene: TRBJ2-7
CDR3aa: CASSSNRATYEQYF
CDR3nt: TGTGCCAGCAGTTCGAACAGGGCTACCTACGAGCAGTACTTC

d_gene: -
abundance: -
v_gene: TRBV7-9
j_gene: TRBJ2-5
CDR3aa: CASGGGQYQETQYF
CDR3nt: TGTGCCAGCGGGGGGGGCCAGTACCAAGAGACCCAGTACTTC

d_gene: TRBD2
abundance: -
v_gene: TRBV2
j_gene: TRBJ2-7
CDR3aa: CASRLASTAEQYF
CDR3nt: TGTGCCAGTCGACTAGCGTCTACCGCCGAGCAGTACTTC

d_gene: TRBD1
abundance: -
v_gene: TRBV18
j_gene: TRBJ2-7
CDR3aa: CASSPLPLTGETYEQYF
CDR3nt: TGTGCCAGCTCACCACTCCCCTTGACAGGGGAGACCTACGAGCAGTACTTC

d_gene: -
abundance: once
v_gene: TRBV6-1
j_gene: TRBJ1-2
CDR3aa: CASSESEAGYTF
CDR3nt: TGTGCCAGCAGTGAATCCGAGGCGGGCTACACCTTC

d_gene: TRBD1
abundance: -
v_gene: TRBV27
j_gene: TRBJ1-2
CDR3aa: CASSSPGQNYGYTF
CDR3nt: TGTGCCAGCAGTTCACCGGGACAGAACTATGGCTACACCTTC

d_gene: TRBD1
abundance: -
v_gene: TRBV7-2
j_gene: TRBJ2-3
CDR3aa: CASSLARGRRDTQYF
CDR3nt: TGTGCCAGCAGCTTAGCAAGGGGGCGTCGGGATACGCAGTATTTT

d_gene: -
abundance: -
v_gene: TRBV6-6
j_gene: TRBJ2-1
CDR3aa: CASSLASSYNEQFF
CDR3nt: TGTGCCAGCAGTTTGGCAAGCTCCTACAATGAGCAGTTCTTC